Presented here are 25 T cell receptor beta chains from one specimen sequenced in a study of glioma-infiltrating T cells after dendritic cell vaccination. As for time point: after dendritic cell vaccination, including at tumor progression/relapse. Some clones are missing from TCRdb's copy, which holds only in-frame ones; the method was immunoSEQ multiplex PCR. The data show about 65,000 clones, about nine tenths seen once. The sequencing here drew on blood, taken after dendritic cell vaccination. Every receptor here comes from a human donor with glioblastoma.

The chain has TRBV9 and TRBJ2-1; a possible D gene is TRBD1 (5 bases). Germline V gene sequence: CDR1 SGDLS, CDR2 YYNGEE. CDR3 size: 18 residues. V dropped 2 bases and J dropped 3 bases, with 21 bases sitting between them. The CDR3 DNA reads as TGTGCCAGCAGCGTGAACCCCCAGGGTATTAGGGACTACAATGAGCAGTTCTTC. As protein: CASSVNPQGIRDYNEQFF.

The chain employs TRBV4-3 and TRBJ1-2; perhaps TRBD1 as D (6 bases). V dropped 2 bases and J dropped 4 bases, with 8 bases sitting between them. The CDR3 runs to 13 residues. CDR1 and CDR2 (germline): LGHNA, YSLEER. The CDR3 region is CASSQTGPYGYTF. The DNA for the CDR3 is TGCGCCAGCAGCCAAACAGGGCCCTATGGCTACACCTTC.

This clone is a singleton in its sample. The gene calls are TRBV10-3 and TRBJ2-1; maybe TRBD1 (6 bases). Germline assignment: CDR1 ENHRY and CDR2 SYGVKD. Trimming stripped 4 bases from V and 5 bases from J, with 12 bases between. This CDR3 has 14 residues. The CDR3 region has the DNA TGTGCCATCAGTGCTAACAGGGATGACAATGAGCAGTTCTTC. It encodes CAISANRDDNEQFF.

About this clone: The sample has other DNA sequences that encode this CDR3 too. The chain uses TRBV11-3 and TRBJ2-7; 7 bases are shared with TRBD2. The CDR3 is 14 amino acids. The ends lost 1 base at V and 0 bases at J; junction bases unmatched: 0. Germline CDR1 reads SGHNT; CDR2 reads YENEEA. The CDR3 spells CASSLGGGSYEQYF. Written as DNA, the CDR3 is TGTGCCAGCAGCTTAGGGGGGGGCTCCTACGAGCAGTACTTC. Filled out from reference TRBV11-3 and TRBJ2-7, the complete variable domain reads EAGVVQSPRYKIIEKKQPVAFWCNPISGHNTLYWYLQNLGQGPELLIRYENEEAVDDSQLPKDRFSAERLKGVDSTLKIQPAELGDSAVYLCASSLGGGSYEQYFGPGTRLTVT.

The V call is TRBV21-1, the J call TRBJ2-7; the table gives TRBD2 as D, unverified against the DNA. TRBV21-1 is designated a pseudogene. The CDR3 is 10 amino acids. In DNA, the CDR3 is TGTGCCGCCCTTAGAGGAGAGCAGTACTTC. Its translation: CAALRGEQYF.

The chain uses TRBV11-3 and TRBJ1-1; tentatively, D is TRBD1 (5 bases). Germline-derived CDR1 and CDR2 are SGHNT and YENEEA. The CDR3 is 15 amino acids. The V gene lost 1 base and the J gene lost 5 bases, with 14 bases spanning the gap. CDR3 bases: TGTGCCAGCAGCTTAGTCGCAGGGTCGGCGACTGAAGCTTTCTTT. Protein: CASSLVAGSATEAFF.

J is TRBJ2-5 and V is TRBV11-2; TRBD2 matches 9 bases. Looked up from germline, CDR1 is SGHAT and CDR2 is FQNNGV. The CDR3 runs to 16 residues. V shed 7 bases, J shed 5 bases, and the junction held 14 bases outside the gene matches. CDR3 loop: CASNAGLAGYLETQYF. For the CDR3, the DNA is TGTGCCAGCAACGCTGGGCTAGCGGGGTATCTTGAGACCCAGTACTTC. The variable domain in full, with the rest retrieved from reference TRBV11-2 and TRBJ2-5, is EAGVAQSPRYKIIEKRQSVAFWCNPISGHATLYWYQQILGQGPKLLIQFQNNGVVDDSQLPKDRFSAERLKGVDSTLKIQPAKLEDSAVYLCASNAGLAGYLETQYFGPGTRLLVL.

The chain carries TRBV7-2 and TRBJ2-2; D possibly corresponds to TRBD2 (5 bases). Looked up from germline, CDR1 is SGHTA and CDR2 is FQGNSA. V was clipped by 1 base and J by 1 base, with 7 bases between them. The CDR3 runs 15 residues. This chain's CDR3 is CASSLVGKNTGELFF. CDR3 in DNA: TGTGCCAGCAGCTTAGTCGGGAAGAACACCGGGGAGCTGTTTTTT.

This chain uses TRBV27 with TRBJ1-3; D gene ambiguous. V was pared by 0 bases and J by 2 bases, with 8 bases between. CDR1 is MNHEY, CDR2 SMNVEV, per germline (reference sequence). The CDR3 length is 15 residues. CDR3 in amino acids: CASSLSSGAGNTIYF. The CDR3 DNA is TGTGCCAGCAGTTTATCGTCCGGAGCTGGAAACACCATATATTTT.

V is TRBV7-2 and J is TRBJ2-2; D is uncertain. This CDR3 has 14 amino acids. Trimming removed 1 base from V and 2 bases from J, with 5 bases in between. Germline lookup yields CDR1 SGHTA and CDR2 FQGNSA. The CDR3 loop reads CASSLDSNTGELFF. CDR3 coding DNA: TGTGCCAGCAGCTTAGATAGCAACACCGGGGAGCTGTTTTTT.

V is TRBV29-1 and J is TRBJ1-4; 8 nucleotides match TRBD1. Germline V gene data show CDR1 as SQVTM and CDR2 as ANQGSEA. This CDR3 spans 14 amino acids. V shed 0 bases, J shed 12 bases, and the junction held 9 bases outside the gene matches. The CDR3 bases are TGCAGCGTTGAAGATCCCGACAGGGGAGAACAACTGTTTTTT. Amino acids: CSVEDPDRGEQLFF.

V is TRBV5-4 and J is TRBJ2-2; 9 bases map to TRBD2. V lost 5 bases to trimming and J lost 6 bases; unmatched junction nucleotides: 11. Germline V gene lookup returns CDR1 SGHNT and CDR2 YYREEE (reference sequence). The CDR3 consists of 16 residues. DNA of the CDR3: TGTGCCAGCAGTCAATTGGGCGGGGGGGCCCCCGGGGAGCTGTTTTTT. This encodes CASSQLGGGAPGELFF.

This clone was counted once. V and J are TRBV11-3 and TRBJ2-2, with 11 positions matching TRBD2. The CDR3 covers 16 residues. After removal of 3 bases from V and 5 bases from J, the junction contained 5 bases not matched to a gene. The germline CDR1 and CDR2 sequences are SGHNT and YENEEA. CDR3 loop: CASSFTSGRGTGELFF. Here the CDR3 DNA reads TGTGCCAGCAGCTTCACTAGCGGGAGAGGAACCGGGGAGCTGTTTTTT.

The V gene is TRBV5-1, the J gene TRBJ1-1; D is undetermined. The CDR3 has 14 residues. The V end was cut by 0 bases, the J end by 0 bases, with 6 bases between. Germline lookup yields CDR1 SGHRS and CDR2 YFSETQ. The CDR3 spells CASSLEALNTEAFF. DNA of the CDR3: TGCGCCAGCAGCTTGGAAGCCCTGAACACTGAAGCTTTCTTT.

The chain has TRBV30 and TRBJ2-3; TRBD1 matches at 10 bases. The CDR3 loop spans 14 amino acids. From germline, CDR1 is GTSNPN and CDR2 SVGIG (reference sequence). V was clipped by 7 bases and J by 1 base; unmatched bases: 5. This chain's CDR3 is CASNDRGRTDTQYF. In nucleotides, the CDR3 is TGTGCCTCCAATGACAGGGGGCGCACAGATACGCAGTATTTT.

This chain links TRBV27 with TRBJ1-2; weak D call: TRBD1 (6 bases). Germline lookup yields CDR1 MNHEY and CDR2 SMNVEV (reference sequence). CDR3 length: 13 amino acids. V gave up 6 bases and J gave up 7 bases, with 15 bases separating them. The CDR3 nucleotides are TGTGCCAGCAGCCAACAGGGATTTGGTGGCTACACCTTC. Its protein is CASSQQGFGGYTF.

J is TRBJ2-7 and V is TRBV7-9; D may be TRBD2 (6 bases). V lost 5 bases and J lost 5, with 10 bases in between. Germline V lookup: CDR1 SEHNR, CDR2 FQNEAQ (reference sequence). CDR3 size: 12 residues. CDR3 nucleotides: TGTGCCAGCAGCCCGGAGGGGCACGAGCAGTACTTC. The encoded protein is CASSPEGHEQYF.

Here the CDR3 reads CASSQRQVHNSPLHF. For the CDR3, the DNA is TGTGCCAGCAGTCAACGACAGGTTCATAATTCACCCCTCCACTTT. The chain has TRBV5-8 and TRBJ1-6; D may be TRBD1 (6 bases). The germline V gene has CDR1 SGHTS and CDR2 YDEGEE. This CDR3 has 15 amino acids. Trimming took 5 bases from V and 5 from J, leaving 14 bases between them.

The table lists this clone with a count of one. J is TRBJ2-4 and V is TRBV14; 8 bases match TRBD1. The CDR3 contains 16 residues. Germline V gene sequence: CDR1 SGHDN, CDR2 FVKESK. Germline trimming cut 4 bases from V and 0 bases from J; bases unmatched to any gene: 5. This CDR3 reads CASSRMTGVAKNIQYF. The CDR3 DNA is TGTGCCAGCAGCCGAATGACAGGGGTAGCCAAAAACATTCAGTACTTC. The full variable domain, rest sourced from reference TRBV14 and TRBJ2-4, is EAGVTQFPSHSVIEKGQTVTLRCDPISGHDNLYWYRRVMGKEIKFLLHFVKESKQDESGMPNNRFLAERTGGTYSTLKVQPAELEDSGVYFCASSRMTGVAKNIQYFGAGTRLSVL.

The chain combines TRBV5-4 with TRBJ1-2; unclear D gene. The CDR3 has 16 residues. Germline-derived CDR1 and CDR2 are SGHNT and YYREEE (reference sequence). V gave up 0 bases and J gave up 4 bases, with 16 bases separating them. The CDR3 coding sequence is TGTGCCAGCAGCTTGGATGATAGAGATACTTTCTATGGCTACACCTTC. Residues: CASSLDDRDTFYGYTF.

This clone turned up a few times. V is TRBV5-1 and J is TRBJ1-2; 7 bases are a match to TRBD1. The CDR3 loop spans 15 amino acids. Germline values: CDR1 SGHRS, CDR2 YFSETQ. J gave up 0 bases and V 4 bases, and 6 bases lay outside the gene matches. CDR3 loop: CASSLGQPPNYGYTF. In nucleotides, the CDR3 is TGCGCCAGCAGCCTGGGACAGCCTCCTAACTATGGCTACACCTTC.

This clone has only a few counts. This sequence joins TRBV19 and TRBJ2-4; 8 nucleotides match TRBD1. Germline assignment: CDR1 LNHDA and CDR2 SQIVND (reference sequence). This CDR3 spans 14 amino acids. Trimming removed 5 bases from V and 4 bases from J; junction bases left unmatched: 4. The CDR3 DNA is TGTGCCAGTAGTCCGACAGGGGAGAAAAACATTCAGTACTTC. Protein product: CASSPTGEKNIQYF. The entire variable domain, with the rest obtained from reference TRBV19 and TRBJ2-4, is as follows: DGGITQSPKYLFRKEGQNVTLSCEQNLNHDAMYWYRQDPGQGLRLIYYSQIVNDFQKGDIAEGYSVSREKKESFPLTVTSAQKNPTAFYLCASSPTGEKNIQYFGAGTRLSVL.

The table lists this clone with a count of one. J is TRBJ1-1 and V is TRBV12-5; D might be TRBD1 (6 bases). Germline lookup yields CDR1 LGHNT and CDR2 FRNRAP. CDR3 length equals 16 residues. Trimming cost V 6 bases and J 5 bases, with 22 bases left between them. The CDR3 DNA is TGTGCTAGTGGGATAGAGCGTGAAACAGGGCGGACTGAAGCTTTCTTT. Protein product: CASGIERETGRTEAFF.

CDR3 nucleotide sequence: TGTGCCAGTAGTATAGAAGGGACAGTTACCGGGGAGCTGTTTTTT. This codes for CASSIEGTVTGELFF. The rearrangement links TRBV19 to TRBJ2-2; 7 bases map to TRBD1. There are 15 residues in the CDR3. The ends lost 0 bases at V and 5 bases at J; junction bases unmatched: 3. Germline values: CDR1 LNHDA, CDR2 SQIVND (reference sequence).

The chain uses TRBV6-6 and TRBJ2-1; 12 bases line up with TRBD2. V shed 4 bases, J shed 10 bases, and the junction held 5 bases outside the gene matches. From germline, CDR1 is MNHNY and CDR2 SVGAGI (reference sequence). The CDR3 consists of 14 residues. The CDR3 sequence is CASSSSGGAREQFF. CDR3 DNA: TGTGCCAGCAGTTCTAGCGGGGGGGCCAGGGAGCAGTTCTTC.